The rows below give T cell receptor beta chains drawn from one sample of a study of beta chain features in type 1 diabetes. Sequencing was performed with immunoSEQ multiplex PCR; in TCRdb, only in-frame clones are kept and a portion is missing. The sample contains about 700,000 clones, around an eighth of which appear only once. Sequenced: naive CD4+ T cells from blood. Receptors originate from a man between 18 and 35 years old with type 1 diabetes. CDR3s include the opening cysteine and the closing phenylalanine or tryptophan. The D gene is left open where the match is weak. A row's size may be missing; if present it is once, few, many or a size class.

d_call j_call clone_size v_call cdr3_nt cdr3_aa
TRBD1 TRBJ2-7 few TRBV10-1 TGCGCCAGCAGCGGACAGGGCTACGAGCAGTACTTC CASSGQGYEQYF
. TRBJ1-4 few TRBV14 TGTGCCAGCAGCCTGACGATACCTAATGAAAAACTGTTTTTT CASSLTIPNEKLFF
TRBD2 TRBJ2-1 . TRBV4-1 TGCGCCAGCAGACGCGGGTCTAGCGGGGGCCAATACGGTGAGCAGTTCTTC CASRRGSSGGQYGEQFF
TRBD2 TRBJ2-5 . TRBV30 TGTGCCTGGACCAGAAGGACTAGCGGGTTGGAGACCCAGTACTTC CAWTRRTSGLETQYF
. TRBJ2-6 few TRBV7-2 TGTGCCAGCAGCTTAGCTCCCTCTGGGGCCAACGTCCTGACTTTC CASSLAPSGANVLTF
. TRBJ1-5 few TRBV30 TGTGCCTGGAGTGCTGAAGGGTTGAACCAGCCTTATAGCAATCAGCCCCAGCATTTT CAWSAEGLNQPYSNQPQHF
. TRBJ1-4 few TRBV7-9 TGTGCCAGCAGCACCCGGGACCGGGGGAGGGAAAAACTGTTTTTT CASSTRDRGREKLFF
. TRBJ2-7 few TRBV10-3 TGTGCCATCAGTGACCACAGCTACGAGCAGTACTTC CAISDHSYEQYF
. TRBJ1-2 . TRBV7-9 TGTGCCAGCAGCTTAGCATCAGGGAACTATGGCTACACCTTC CASSLASGNYGYTF
. TRBJ2-6 . TRBV5-1 TGCGCCAGCAGCTTGGGGGACAACTCTGGGGCCAACGTCCTGACTTTC CASSLGDNSGANVLTF
. TRBJ2-5 few TRBV7-6 TGTGCCAGCAGCTCGTACCAAGAGACCCAGTACTTC CASSSYQETQYF
TRBD1 TRBJ1-2 few TRBV29-1 TGCAGCGTTGTCCCAACAGGGGGCTCTGGCTACACCTTC CSVVPTGGSGYTF
. TRBJ1-1 few TRBV7-9 TGTGCCAGCAGCTTCCGGGCGAACACTGAAGCTTTCTTT CASSFRANTEAFF
. TRBJ2-1 few TRBV11-3 TGTGCCGGGCAACTTGAGACCTGCTCCTACAATGAGCAGTTCTTC CAGQLETCSYNEQFF
. TRBJ2-7 . TRBV20-1 TGCAGTGCTAGTGGGCTGCGGGAGCAGTACTTC CSASGLREQYF
. TRBJ2-7 few TRBV13 TGTGCCAGCAGCCTAGACAGTCGGACCTACGAGCAGTACTTC CASSLDSRTYEQYF
. TRBJ2-7 . TRBV7-8 TGTGCCAGCAGCTTAACTGACAGCTCCTACGAGCAGTACTTC CASSLTDSSYEQYF
. TRBJ2-4 . TRBV27 TGTGCCAGCAGTCTAACCTCCGGGACTGGAAGGAAAAACATTCAGTACTTC CASSLTSGTGRKNIQYF
TRBD1 TRBJ1-2 . TRBV14 TGTGCCAGCAGCCAAGATGCGGGACAGATATATGGCTACACCTTC CASSQDAGQIYGYTF
. TRBJ2-7 . TRBV27 TGTGCCAGCAGTTTAGCCGGGGGCCGTGAGCAGTACTTC CASSLAGGREQYF
. TRBJ1-1 few TRBV7-9 TGTGCCAGCAGCCCGGACAGCCAGAACACTGAAGCTTTCTTT CASSPDSQNTEAFF
. TRBJ2-6 few TRBV28 TGTGCCAGCAGTTCCGATGGGTTCGGATCGGGCAACGTCCTGACTTTC CASSSDGFGSGNVLTF
. TRBJ2-5 . TRBV29-1 TGCAGCGTTGATGAGGGAGGAGAGACCCAGTACTTC CSVDEGGETQYF
TRBD2 TRBJ2-3 . TRBV11-2 TGTGCCAGCAGCCCTCCTGGACTAGCGGGCCTTAGCACAGATACGCAGTATTTT CASSPPGLAGLSTDTQYF
. TRBJ1-3 few TRBV19 TGTGCCAGCCGGGACCCAACTGGCTCTGGAAACACCATATATTTT CASRDPTGSGNTIYF